This TCR beta chain was recorded in a study of T cells in women clearing cervical HPV infection. About this clone itself: Its cognate antigen is unknown. The CDR3 is cut off 3 residues early in the read; its end comes from the germline J gene.

HPV was found by MY09/MY11 PCR and dot-blot genotyping. In germline, CDR1 is SGDLS, CDR2 YYNGEE. Between the trimmed V and J ends, which lost 3 bases and 3 bases, there was a span of 7 bases. The length of the CDR3 is 13 residues. TCRdb's table, derived via immunoSEQ multiplex PCR, lists solely in-frame clones and lacks some. Reported are tens of thousands of clones; the ten largest clones contain about 6.1%. Overall study results and limits: Combining TCR richness with V gene abundances gave approximately 0.8 AUC. Controls had more TRBV6-7 (around 0.15%) than cases (about 0.11%). T-cell numbers per sample were unknown and may explain richness differences.

The source of this sequence is a woman aged 18-70 years with a cervical HPV16 infection that either progressed to CIN3+ or cleared (not recorded which). Input material: blood buffy coat. V is TRBV9 and J is TRBJ2-1; no clear D gene. CDR3 DNA (partial): TGTGCCAGCAGCGCAGAGAGCTACAATGAG. Its translation: CASSAESYNE. The CDR3, in full, reads CASSAESYNEQFF.